A single sample is the source of the 26 T cell receptor beta chains below, sequenced in a study of blood T cell repertoires in COVID-19. Some clones are missing from TCRdb's copy, which holds only in-frame ones; the method was immunoSEQ multiplex PCR. The profile shows around 250,000 clones, about 91% of them singletons. The material sequenced was PBMCs or T cells enriched from blood (not recorded which). The receptors here all came from a man aged 40-49 years who had been exposed to COVID-19.

This chain connects TRBV5-1 to TRBJ1-4, with D tentatively TRBD1 (6 bases). The CDR3 runs to 16 residues. The V end lost 3 bases, the J end lost 5 bases, and 17 bases lay between the germline ends. Germline V lookup: CDR1 SGHRS, CDR2 YFSETQ. This CDR3 is CASSSQGTNENEKLFF. The CDR3 nucleotides are TGCGCCAGCAGCTCCCAGGGGACGAATGAAAATGAAAAACTGTTTTTT.

This chain connects TRBV9 to TRBJ2-7, with TRBD2 matching 12 bases. Germline assignment: CDR1 SGDLS and CDR2 YYNGEE. The CDR3 runs to 16 residues. The V gene end was trimmed by 4 bases and the J gene end by 7 bases; junction bases not matched to a gene: 12. The DNA for the CDR3 is TGTGCCAGCAGCACGGGACTAGCGGGTTCTTTTGATGAGCAGTACTTC. This encodes CASSTGLAGSFDEQYF.

The chain uses TRBV27 and TRBJ2-1, with 7 positions matching TRBD1. Trimming at V came to 2 bases and at J to 6 bases, leaving 10 bases not matched to a gene. Germline-derived CDR1 and CDR2 are MNHEY and SMNVEV (reference sequence). The CDR3 consists of 16 residues. CDR3 in amino acids: CASSLRTGPPRNEQFF. DNA of the CDR3: TGTGCCAGCAGTTTACGGACAGGCCCGCCCCGCAATGAGCAGTTCTTC.

The V gene is TRBV28, the J gene TRBJ1-1, with 8 bases matching TRBD1. This CDR3 comprises 14 residues. Germline V gene lookup returns CDR1 MDHEN and CDR2 SYDVKM. J gave up 0 bases and V 5 bases, and 2 bases lay outside the gene matches. CDR3 in amino acids: CASSAGGLNTEAFF. For the CDR3, the DNA is TGTGCCAGCAGTGCAGGGGGCCTGAACACTGAAGCTTTCTTT.

The V call is TRBV27, the J call TRBJ1-1, with TRBD1 identical over 7 bases. The germline V gene encodes CDR1 MNHEY and CDR2 SMNVEV (reference sequence). Unmatched junction bases numbered 16, after V lost 7 bases and J lost 5 bases. The CDR3 length is 16 residues. CDR3 nucleotide sequence: TGTGCCAGCAAATGGGGCAAGGGGGCAATATATACTGAAGCTTTCTTT. Protein sequence: CASKWGKGAIYTEAFF.

The genes are TRBV30 and TRBJ2-3; 14 nucleotides line up with TRBD2. The CDR3 extends over 14 amino acids. J gave up 4 bases and V 5 bases, and 2 bases lay outside the gene matches. CDR1 and CDR2 from the germline V gene are GTSNPN and SVGIG (reference sequence). For the CDR3, the DNA is TGTGCCTGGGGGACTAGCGGGAGTCCAGATACGCAGTATTTT. The encoded protein is CAWGTSGSPDTQYF.

This clone has only a few counts. This chain links TRBV6-4 with TRBJ2-1, with TRBD2 as a possible D gene (5 bases). CDR1 is MRHNA, CDR2 SNTAGT, per germline. Trimming shortened V by 2 bases and J by 8 bases, and 10 bases separated the two germline ends. The CDR3 contains 13 residues. The CDR3 DNA follows: TGTGCCAGCAGTGACCGGGAATCACATGAGCAGTTCTTC. It translates to CASSDRESHEQFF.

This sequence joins TRBV18 and TRBJ1-1; the D gene is possibly TRBD1 (6 bases). Germline V gives CDR1 KGHSH, CDR2 LQKENI. The V end was cut by 6 bases, the J end by 5 bases, with 19 bases between. This CDR3 is built from 15 residues. The CDR3 DNA is TGTGCCAGCTCTCAGACAGGACGGGGAGGGACTGAAGCTTTCTTT. Its translation is CASSQTGRGGTEAFF.

The J gene is TRBJ1-2, the V gene TRBV4-2; 7 positions match TRBD1. Per germline, CDR1 LGHNA and CDR2 YNFKEQ. The CDR3 covers 14 residues. The trim removed 2 bases at V and 4 bases at J, leaving 4 bases unmatched. CDR3 amino acids: CASSQIGGGYGYTF. The CDR3 nucleotides read TGTGCCAGCAGCCAAATAGGGGGCGGCTATGGCTACACCTTC.

A single count supports this clone. The chain uses TRBV7-9 and TRBJ2-5; 7 positions agree with TRBD1. The germline CDR1 and CDR2 sequences are SEHNR and FQNEAQ (reference sequence). V was pared by 5 bases and J by 5 bases, with 8 bases of the junction left unmatched. The CDR3 covers 14 residues. The CDR3 protein is CASSAYRGGETQYF. The CDR3 DNA reads TGTGCCAGCAGCGCCTATAGAGGGGGCGAGACCCAGTACTTC.

The CDR3 protein is CASSLSRGNTQYF. The CDR3 DNA reads TGTGCCAGCAGCCTTAGTAGGGGGAATACGCAGTATTTT. The rearrangement links TRBV27 to TRBJ2-3; TRBD1 might be the D (6 bases). Germline V CDR1 and CDR2: MNHEY, SMNVEV (reference sequence). V was shortened by 6 bases and J by 7 bases, with 14 bases between the two germline ends. This CDR3 contains 13 residues.

The gene calls are TRBV6-5 and TRBJ2-1, with 7 bases fitting TRBD1. V shed 0 bases, J shed 4 bases, and the junction held 0 bases outside the gene matches. The length of the CDR3 is 14 residues. Germline CDR1 MNHEY, CDR2 SVGAGI. The CDR3 sequence is CASSYSGQYNEQFF. In DNA, the CDR3 is TGTGCCAGCAGTTACTCGGGACAGTACAATGAGCAGTTCTTC.

This rearrangement joins TRBV11-2 to TRBJ1-1; D is possibly TRBD1 (5 bases). Per germline, CDR1 SGHAT and CDR2 FQNNGV. The CDR3 covers 16 residues. V was trimmed by 7 bases and J by 6 bases, leaving 24 bases between them. The CDR3 region is CASTYSGGGISAEAFF. DNA for the CDR3: TGTGCCAGCACCTACTCCGGGGGAGGGATAAGCGCTGAAGCTTTCTTT.

This clone was recorded once. The chain employs TRBV7-2 and TRBJ2-5, with D tentatively TRBD1 (6 bases). The V end was cut by 6 bases, the J end by 1 base, with 12 bases between. The CDR3 runs 14 residues. CDR1 and CDR2 (germline): SGHTA, FQGNSA. CDR3 in amino acids: CASSYQTGQETQYF. In DNA form, the CDR3 reads TGTGCCAGCAGTTACCAGACAGGCCAAGAGACCCAGTACTTC.

V is TRBV5-6 and J is TRBJ2-7, with D tentatively TRBD2 (6 bases). The CDR3 has 15 residues. The V end was cut by 0 bases, the J end by 4 bases, with 14 bases between. The germline V gene has CDR1 SGHDT and CDR2 YYEEEE. CDR3 coding DNA: TGTGCCAGCAGCTTGGAAGGCGGGATGAGATACGAGCAGTACTTC. Residues: CASSLEGGMRYEQYF.

The chain combines TRBV5-1 with TRBJ1-5, with 8 bases identical to TRBD1. Trimming took 0 bases from V and 6 from J; bases not matched to a gene: 11. This CDR3 comprises 17 residues. Germline V gene sequence: CDR1 SGHRS, CDR2 YFSETQ. Here the CDR3 reads CASSLAPTGGVVQPQHF. The DNA of the CDR3 is TGCGCCAGCAGCTTGGCCCCTACAGGGGGGGTCGTTCAGCCCCAGCATTTT.

In its sample, this clone was seen once. J is TRBJ2-7 and V is TRBV3-1 (or the pseudogene TRBV3-2); 7 bases fit TRBD1. The CDR3 is 17 amino acids. Germline V gene data show CDR1 as LGHDT and CDR2 as YNNKEL (reference sequence). V lost 1 base, J lost 4 bases, and 13 bases stayed unmatched. CDR3: CASSQGLLTGAGYEQYF. DNA for the CDR3: TGTGCCAGCAGCCAAGGGCTCCTCACAGGGGCAGGGTACGAGCAGTACTTC.

This sequence joins TRBV7-9 and TRBJ1-1; TRBD1 is a possible D gene (5 bases). CDR1 and CDR2 from the germline V gene are SEHNR and FQNEAQ (reference sequence). V lost 3 bases to trimming and J lost 1 base, with 6 bases between them. This CDR3 region has 13 residues. CDR3 sequence (DNA): TGTGCCAGCAGCTTGGACACGAACACTGAAGCTTTCTTT. This codes for CASSLDTNTEAFF.

The chain is built from TRBV7-3 and TRBJ2-3, with D perhaps TRBD2 (6 bases). The CDR3 contains 16 residues. From germline, CDR1 is SGHTA and CDR2 FQGTGA. V lost 6 bases to trimming and J lost 0 bases, with 16 bases between them. CDR3 region: CASRGPGTDSTDTQYF. CDR3 DNA: TGTGCCAGCAGGGGCCCCGGGACTGATAGCACAGATACGCAGTATTTT. Together with reference TRBV7-3 and TRBJ2-3, the CDR3 gives the full variable domain: GAGVSQTPSNKVTEKGKYVELRCDPISGHTALYWYRQSLGQGPEFLIYFQGTGAADDSGLPNDRFFAVRPEGSVSTLKIQRTERGDSAVYLCASRGPGTDSTDTQYFGPGTRLTVL.

The rearrangement links TRBV7-2 to TRBJ2-7, with 11 positions matching TRBD2. CDR1 is SGHTA and CDR2 is FQGNSA in the germline V gene. V was pared by 2 bases and J by 6 bases, with 6 bases of the junction left unmatched. This CDR3 contains 15 residues. The CDR3 bases are TGTGCCAGCAGCTTATCGACTAGCGGGAATCTCGAGCAGTACTTC. Its translation is CASSLSTSGNLEQYF.

The chain uses TRBV28 and TRBJ2-1, with a tentative D call TRBD1 (8 bases). The length of the CDR3 is 15 residues. Trimming shortened V by 4 bases and J by 2 bases, and 12 bases separated the two germline ends. Germline V gene lookup returns CDR1 MDHEN and CDR2 SYDVKM. The CDR3 region is CASSSAGQAYNEQFF. CDR3 sequence (DNA): TGTGCCAGCAGTTCAGCGGGACAGGCCTACAATGAGCAGTTCTTC. Full variable domain (remainder filled in from reference TRBV28 and TRBJ2-1): DVKVTQSSRYLVKRTGEKVFLECVQDMDHENMFWYRQDPGLGLRLIYFSYDVKMKEKGDIPEGYSVSREKKERFSLILESASTNQTSMYLCASSSAGQAYNEQFFGPGTRLTVL.

The gene calls are TRBV7-9 and TRBJ1-2; possible D gene TRBD1, 5 bases. Germline V gives CDR1 SEHNR, CDR2 FQNEAQ (reference sequence). V was cut by 3 bases and J by 3 bases, with 14 bases left in between. This CDR3 spans 15 amino acids. CDR3 amino acids: CASSFQPGGDYGYTF. In nucleotides, the CDR3 is TGTGCCAGCAGCTTCCAGCCCGGGGGAGACTATGGCTACACCTTC.

The V and J genes are TRBV5-1 and TRBJ1-4, with D tentatively TRBD1 (6 bases). The CDR3 consists of 15 residues. V shed 4 bases and J shed 7 bases, with 17 bases lying between them. CDR1 is SGHRS, CDR2 YFSETQ, per germline. This chain's CDR3 is CASSMDSTEPEKLFF. CDR3 nucleotides: TGCGCCAGCAGCATGGACAGTACCGAACCTGAAAAACTGTTTTTT.

This CDR3 is CASSWGIANNEQFF. The CDR3 bases are TGTGCCAGCAGCTGGGGAATAGCGAACAATGAGCAGTTCTTC. J is TRBJ2-1 and V is TRBV11-2, with D possibly being TRBD2 (5 bases). This CDR3 comprises 14 residues. Germline V gene lookup returns CDR1 SGHAT and CDR2 FQNNGV. Trimming took 4 bases from V and 5 from J, leaving 12 bases between them.

This rearrangement joins TRBV20-1 to TRBJ2-7; 7 bases agree with TRBD2. V dropped 3 bases and J dropped 2; count of bases not matched to a gene: 7. This CDR3 is built from 14 residues. Germline V CDR1 and CDR2: DFQATT, SNEGSKA (reference sequence). CDR3 sequence: CSASWASGTYEQYF. As DNA, the CDR3 is TGCAGTGCTAGTTGGGCTAGCGGAACCTACGAGCAGTACTTC.

J is TRBJ1-4 and V is TRBV7-2; D gene uncertain. Germline lookup yields CDR1 SGHTA and CDR2 FQGNSA. The CDR3 totals 15 residues. With 0 bases removed from V and 0 bases from J, the gap between germline ends came to 5 bases. In DNA form, the CDR3 reads TGTGCCAGCAGCTTAGCCCCTGCAACTAATGAAAAACTGTTTTTT. It specifies CASSLAPATNEKLFF.